This T cell receptor (beta chain) was recovered during a study of cytomegalovirus exposure and HLA in healthy donors. This CDR3 is 14 amino acids long. The V end lost 4 bases, the J end lost 4 bases, and 13 bases lay between the germline ends. CDR1 SEHNR and CDR2 FQNEAQ come from the germline V gene (reference sequence). PCR involved 60 Vbeta and 13 Jbeta primers. Profiled with immunoSEQ multiplex PCR; TCRdb holds only in-frame clones, not every one. The table has around 180,000 clones, approximately 84% seen once; the top ten hold around 0.25%. To note about this clone: Its antigen is unknown.

Study-level results: Rates of TCR association differed by HLA locus in a later analysis, with DRB1 highest and HLA-C lowest. Some V segments could not be told apart, so they were left out, TRBV6-2 and TRBV6-3 among them. Later analysis demonstrated an association between a missense DCLRE1C variant and TCR beta V- and J-gene trimming.

The chain carries TRBV7-9 and TRBJ1-2; D gene uncertain. The clonotype was recovered from a girl less than two years old in good health and CMV-seronegative. Sequencing used PBMCs. The CDR3 nucleotides are TGTGCCAGCAGCTCCTCGTCCGTTCCCTATGGCTACACCTTC. Its translation: CASSSSSVPYGYTF.